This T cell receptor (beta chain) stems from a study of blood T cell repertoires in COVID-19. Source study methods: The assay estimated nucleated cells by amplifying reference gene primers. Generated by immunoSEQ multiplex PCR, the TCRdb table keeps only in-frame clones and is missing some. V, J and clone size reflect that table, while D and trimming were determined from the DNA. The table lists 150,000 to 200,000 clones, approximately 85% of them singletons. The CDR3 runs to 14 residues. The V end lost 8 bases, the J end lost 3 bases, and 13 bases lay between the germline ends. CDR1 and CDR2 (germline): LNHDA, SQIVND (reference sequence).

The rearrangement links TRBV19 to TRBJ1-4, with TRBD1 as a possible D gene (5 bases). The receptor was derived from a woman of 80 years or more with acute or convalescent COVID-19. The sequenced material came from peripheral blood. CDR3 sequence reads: CASSRIGANEKLFF. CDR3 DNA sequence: TGTGCCAGTTCCAGGATAGGGGCTAATGAAAAACTGTTTTTT.